The 7 T cell receptor beta chains listed next were all sequenced from one sample in a study of cytomegalovirus exposure and HLA in healthy donors. Vbeta (60) and Jbeta (13) primers were used in the PCR. TCRdb's table, derived via immunoSEQ multiplex PCR, lists solely in-frame clones and lacks some. The sample lists 200,000 or so clones, roughly 80% occurring once. The sequencing sample was made of PBMCs. These receptors came from a woman in her thirties in good health and CMV-seropositive.

In its sample, this clone was seen once. The chain links TRBV28 to TRBJ2-7, with 10 positions matching TRBD1. The germline gives CDR1 MDHEN, CDR2 SYDVKM. This CDR3 contains 14 residues. Germline trimming cut 11 bases from V and 4 bases from J; bases unmatched to any gene: 11. CDR3 loop: CAHCPTGGAYEQYF. The CDR3, as DNA: TGTGCCCACTGTCCGACAGGGGGCGCATACGAGCAGTACTTC.

A word on this clone: The identical CDR3 is also encoded by other nucleotide sequences in the sample. V gene TRBV5-1 combines with J gene TRBJ2-5; possibly TRBD1 for D (6 bases). The germline V and J ends were trimmed by 0 bases and 4 bases, with 7 bases remaining between them. Germline lookup yields CDR1 SGHRS and CDR2 YFSETQ. This CDR3 has 13 amino acids. CDR3 DNA: TGCGCCAGCAGCTTGGGAGGGGGAGAGACCCAGTACTTC. It specifies CASSLGGGETQYF.

The table lists this clone with a count of one. The V and J genes are TRBV2 and TRBJ2-3, with D possibly matching TRBD1 (5 bases). The CDR3 is 15 amino acids. Germline V gene data show CDR1 as SNHLY and CDR2 as FYNNEI. Trimming removed 4 bases at V and 0 bases at J, with 11 bases between. The CDR3 DNA reads as TGTGCCAGCAGTGTAGGACAAACGAGCACAGATACGCAGTATTTT. It is translated as CASSVGQTSTDTQYF.

The chain has TRBV9 and TRBJ1-4; TRBD1 matches 8 bases. This CDR3 is 18 amino acids long. Per the germline V gene, CDR1 is SGDLS and CDR2 is YYNGEE. Trimming removed 4 bases from V and 7 bases from J; junction bases left unmatched: 18. The CDR3 region is CASSPRNPRTGFSEKLFF. CDR3 in DNA: TGTGCCAGCAGCCCACGAAACCCCCGGACAGGGTTTAGTGAAAAACTGTTTTTT.

This chain joins TRBV4-3 and TRBJ2-4, with D possibly being TRBD1 (6 bases). Germline lookup yields CDR1 LGHNA and CDR2 YSLEER. Trimming removed 2 bases from V and 4 bases from J, with 24 bases in between. The CDR3 contains 19 residues. CDR3 in amino acids: CASSQYQDFGWTEKNIQYF. The CDR3 region has the DNA TGCGCCAGCAGCCAATACCAAGACTTCGGATGGACAGAGAAAAACATTCAGTACTTC.

The genes are TRBV2 and TRBJ2-7, with D uncertain. V shed 5 bases and J shed 1 base, with 9 bases lying between them. The CDR3 is made up of 13 amino acids. The germline CDR1 and CDR2 sequences are SNHLY and FYNNEI. The CDR3 sequence is CASSPDISYEQYF. DNA of the CDR3: TGTGCCAGCAGTCCCGACATTTCCTACGAGCAGTACTTC.

The chain uses TRBV15 and TRBJ2-5; 8 bases are a match to TRBD2. Unmatched junction bases numbered 8, after V lost 0 bases and J lost 5 bases. This CDR3 spans 16 amino acids. Germline loops: CDR1 LNHNV, CDR2 YYDKDF (reference sequence). CDR3 nucleotides: TGTGCCACCAGCAGAGATTTACGGGAGGGAAGGGAGACCCAGTACTTC. Translated, it gives CATSRDLREGRETQYF.